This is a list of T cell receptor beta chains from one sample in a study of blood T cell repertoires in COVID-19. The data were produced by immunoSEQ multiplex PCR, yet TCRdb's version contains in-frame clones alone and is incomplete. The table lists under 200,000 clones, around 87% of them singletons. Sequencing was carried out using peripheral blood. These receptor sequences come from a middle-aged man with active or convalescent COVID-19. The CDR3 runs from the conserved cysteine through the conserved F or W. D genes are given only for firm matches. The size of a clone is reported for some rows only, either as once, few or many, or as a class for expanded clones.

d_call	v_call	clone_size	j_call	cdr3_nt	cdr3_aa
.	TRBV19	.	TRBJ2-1	TGTGCCAGTAGCCTTAGATCTCCGAATGAGCAGTTCTTC	CASSLRSPNEQFF
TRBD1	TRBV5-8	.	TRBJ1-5	TGTGCCAGCATCTTGACAGGGGCTTTAACTCAGCCCCAGCATTTT	CASILTGALTQPQHF
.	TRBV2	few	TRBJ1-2	TGTGCCACCGCTGAGGGTTTAAGGAGGGGCTACACCTTC	CATAEGLRRGYTF
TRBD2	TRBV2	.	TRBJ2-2	TGTGCCAGCAGAGCGGAGGGACTAGCGGCTACGAACACCGGGGAGCTGTTTTTT	CASRAEGLAATNTGELFF
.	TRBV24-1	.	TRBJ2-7	TGTGCCACCACCGTGAGAGACATCATGATCTACGAGCAGTACTTC	CATTVRDIMIYEQYF
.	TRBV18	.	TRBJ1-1	TGTGCCAGCTCACCACGCCCAGGGGAGAACACTGAAGCTTTCTTT	CASSPRPGENTEAFF
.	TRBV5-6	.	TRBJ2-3	TGTGCCAGCTCTTCGGCGGCTACGCAGTATTTT	CASSSAATQYF
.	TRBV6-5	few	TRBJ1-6	TGTGCCAGCAGTTACCAGATAAGGGGTAATTCACCCCTCCACTTT	CASSYQIRGNSPLHF
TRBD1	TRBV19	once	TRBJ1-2	TGTGCCAGTAGTATAGTGTCAGGGGGCAACGGCTACACCTTC	CASSIVSGGNGYTF
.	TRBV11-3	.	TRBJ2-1	TGTGCCAGCAGCTTAGGACAGGCCGTATACAATGAGCAGTTCTTC	CASSLGQAVYNEQFF
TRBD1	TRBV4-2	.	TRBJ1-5	TGTGCCAGCAGCCAAAGGTTTGCAGGGGGAGGCCAGCCCCAGCATTTT	CASSQRFAGGGQPQHF
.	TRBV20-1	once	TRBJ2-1	TGCAGTGCTAGTGGCGAGTACTCCTACAATGAGCAGTTCTTC	CSASGEYSYNEQFF
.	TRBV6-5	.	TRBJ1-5	TGTGCCAGCAGACCCCAACAGGGCAATCAGCCCCAGCATTTT	CASRPQQGNQPQHF
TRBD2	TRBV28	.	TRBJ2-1	TGTGCCAGCAGTGATGGACTAGCGATTACCTACAATGAGCAGTTCTTC	CASSDGLAITYNEQFF
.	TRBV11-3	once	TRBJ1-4	TGTGCCAGCAGCTTGACTTCGGGGGGTATCAATCGCGAAAAACTGTTTTTT	CASSLTSGGINREKLFF
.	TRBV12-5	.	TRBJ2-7	TGTGCTAGTGGTTTGGACCCCGGAGGGGTGAGCTCCTACGAGCAGTACTTC	CASGLDPGGVSSYEQYF